Presented here are 12 T cell receptor beta chains from one specimen sequenced in a study of blood T cell repertoires in COVID-19. Sequencing used immunoSEQ multiplex PCR; TCRdb keeps in-frame clones, though not all of them. This sample has a few hundred thousand clones; 70% to 90% occur once, and the top ten carry around 2%. Sequenced sample: PBMCs or T cells enriched from blood (not recorded which). These receptor sequences come from a woman aged 45 to 65 who had recovered from COVID-19.

The rearrangement links TRBV19 to TRBJ2-3, with 14 bases fitting TRBD2. Trimming at V came to 9 bases and at J to 6 bases, leaving 8 bases not matched to a gene. In germline, CDR1 is LNHDA, CDR2 SQIVND (reference sequence). The CDR3 is made up of 15 amino acids. CDR3 DNA: TGTGCCAGCACGGGACTAGCGGGAGTTTTGGATACGCAGTATTTT. It yields the protein CASTGLAGVLDTQYF.

CDR3 region: CASSLTGVAYGYTF. The CDR3, as DNA: TGTGCCAGCAGTTTGACAGGGGTCGCCTATGGCTACACCTTC. This rearrangement joins TRBV28 to TRBJ1-2, with TRBD1 identical over 8 bases. This CDR3 is built from 14 residues. Germline trimming cut 3 bases from V and 4 bases from J; bases unmatched to any gene: 4. Germline loops: CDR1 MDHEN, CDR2 SYDVKM.

This clone showed up just a few times. This chain links TRBV5-3 with TRBJ2-3; perhaps TRBD2 as D (6 bases). Being an ORF, TRBV5-3 has a function that is uncertain. CDR3 length: 18 residues. The germline V and J ends were trimmed by 2 bases and 1 base, with 20 bases remaining between them. In nucleotides, the CDR3 is TGTGCCAGAAGCTTTTTTTCGGTAGCGGAGTGGGGCACAGATACGCAGTATTTT. It codes for CARSFFSVAEWGTDTQYF.

The chain uses TRBV2 and TRBJ1-5, with D possibly TRBD1 on 5 matching bases. Trimming cost V 3 bases and J 2 bases, with 8 bases left between them. The CDR3 contains 14 residues. Germline-derived CDR1 and CDR2 are SNHLY and FYNNEI. CDR3 sequence: CASSDRVGNQPQHF. CDR3 in DNA: TGTGCCAGCAGTGACAGGGTCGGCAATCAGCCCCAGCATTTT.

V gene TRBV6-1 combines with J gene TRBJ2-7; D gene unclear. This CDR3 is 13 amino acids long. Per the germline V gene, CDR1 is MNHNS and CDR2 is SASEGT. V was pared by 1 base and J by 3 bases, with 7 bases between. In nucleotides, the CDR3 is TGTGCCAGCAGTGAAGTATACAGCTACGAGCAGTACTTC. Its protein product is CASSEVYSYEQYF.

This clone was seen once. The V call is TRBV7-9, the J call TRBJ1-5; the match to TRBD1 covers 9 bases. The CDR3 contains 16 residues. Germline V lookup: CDR1 SEHNR, CDR2 FQNEAQ (reference sequence). V dropped 1 base and J dropped 3; count of bases not matched to a gene: 4. The CDR3 loop is CASSLGQGDDNQPQHF. The CDR3 DNA follows: TGTGCCAGCAGCTTAGGACAGGGGGACGACAATCAGCCCCAGCATTTT.

V is TRBV19 and J is TRBJ2-5, with TRBD2 identical over 12 bases. CDR3 size: 18 residues. Per the germline V gene, CDR1 is LNHDA and CDR2 is SQIVND (reference sequence). Trimming removed 5 bases from V and 2 bases from J; junction bases left unmatched: 12. The CDR3 bases are TGTGCCAGTAGTTCTGGACGGCTAGCGGGAGGGATTCAAGAGACCCAGTACTTC. Amino acid sequence: CASSSGRLAGGIQETQYF.

The J gene is TRBJ1-5, the V gene TRBV28; TRBD1 matches at 10 bases. J lost 1 base, V lost 5 bases, and 5 bases had no gene match. Per the germline V gene, CDR1 is MDHEN and CDR2 is SYDVKM. The CDR3 covers 16 residues. This chain's CDR3 is CASSRQGATSNQPQHF. In DNA, the CDR3 is TGTGCCAGCAGTAGACAGGGGGCGACGAGCAATCAGCCCCAGCATTTT.

The J gene is TRBJ2-7, the V gene TRBV29-1; maybe TRBD1 (6 bases). This CDR3 region has 14 residues. Between the trimmed V and J ends, which lost 6 bases and 3 bases, there was a span of 18 bases. Germline CDR1 SQVTM, CDR2 ANQGSEA. For the CDR3, the DNA is TGCAGCGTGTCGAAGGACAGCTTTGACTACGAGCAGTACTTC. This gives the protein CSVSKDSFDYEQYF.

This chain uses TRBV6-5 with TRBJ1-3; possibly TRBD1 for D (5 bases). The CDR3 covers 15 residues. V was cut by 0 bases and J by 3 bases, with 9 bases left in between. Germline V gene data show CDR1 as MNHEY and CDR2 as SVGAGI. CDR3 DNA: TGTGCCAGCAGTTACTCAAAGGGGTATGGAAACACCATATATTTT. It translates to CASSYSKGYGNTIYF.

The chain is built from TRBV12-5 and TRBJ2-1; 9 bases line up with TRBD1. This CDR3 region has 16 residues. V lost 1 base to trimming and J lost 8 bases; unmatched junction nucleotides: 9. The germline V gene encodes CDR1 LGHNT and CDR2 FRNRAP. The CDR3 is CASGLARTGVGDEQFF. CDR3 in DNA: TGTGCTAGTGGTTTGGCTCGGACAGGGGTTGGGGATGAGCAGTTCTTC.

The chain couples TRBV5-1 to TRBJ1-6; 7 positions match TRBD1. This CDR3 is built from 13 residues. Germline loops: CDR1 SGHRS, CDR2 YFSETQ. V shed 3 bases, J shed 14 bases, and the junction held 8 bases outside the gene matches. The CDR3 loop is CASSYRGSETLHF. The CDR3 DNA sequence: TGCGCCAGCAGCTACAGGGGATCTGAAACCCTCCACTTT.